Listed here are 30 T cell receptor beta chains from one sample, sequenced in a study of T-cell reconstitution after alpha-beta-depleted transplantation in children. Unique molecular identifiers were incorporated into the prepared TCRbeta library. MiXCR, applied by TCRdb to the PCR reads, yields one record per CDR3 protein. The table includes hundreds of thousands of distinct CDR3 sequences, 15% to 20% detected once. The sample was PBMCs from the stem cell graft donor, taken from the stem cell graft. These receptors came from a human donor who donated a stem cell graft to a child with acute myeloid leukemia.

This clonotype was seen a single time. The junction departs from the called germline gene at one end, perhaps through a read error. The J gene is TRBJ2-3, the V gene TRBV20-1; 7 bases align to TRBD2. The CDR3 totals 17 residues. Germline V gene sequence: CDR1 DFQATT, CDR2 SNEGSKA (reference sequence). The CDR3 here is CCARDIVLLAGTDTQYF. The CDR3 DNA reads as TGCTGTGCTAGAGATATTGTGTTGCTAGCGGGCACAGATACGCAGTATTTT.

The table lists this clonotype with a count of one. V usage is TRBV4-1 and J usage is TRBJ2-1, with D perhaps TRBD1 (5 bases). Deletions cut 0 bases from V and 9 bases from J, with 24 bases between. The CDR3 spans 18 residues. CDR1 MGHRA and CDR2 YSYEKL come from the germline V gene. This chain's CDR3 is CASSQETVRVLNRGEQFF. The CDR3 coding sequence is TGCGCCAGCAGCCAAGAAACTGTCAGGGTGCTAAACCGTGGTGAGCAGTTCTTC.

The rearrangement joins TRBV2 to TRBJ2-4; D may be TRBD1 (5 bases). This CDR3 contains 14 residues. Germline CDR1 and CDR2: SNHLY and FYNNEI. V was clipped by 5 bases and J by 2 bases, with 10 bases between them. This CDR3 is CASSYRQTKNIQYF. For the CDR3, the DNA is TGTGCCAGCAGTTACCGACAGACCAAAAACATTCAGTACTTC.

For the CDR3, the DNA is TGCGCCAGCAGCCAAGAGGGGGTTAGTGAGCAGTTCTTC. It translates to CASSQEGVSEQFF. The J gene is TRBJ2-1, the V gene TRBV4-1, with D possibly called TRBD1 or TRBD2 (5 bases each). V lost 0 bases to trimming and J lost 9 bases, with 9 bases between them. Germline CDR1 is MGHRA and CDR2 is YSYEKL. CDR3 length: 13 amino acids.

This clonotype was recorded at least ten times. The chain uses TRBV10-3 and TRBJ1-6, with D hard to call. The CDR3 covers 12 residues. The V gene lost 4 bases and the J gene lost 8 bases, with 6 bases spanning the gap. Looked up from germline, CDR1 is ENHRY and CDR2 is SYGVKD. This CDR3 reads CAISGVDSPLHF. The CDR3 DNA sequence: TGTGCCATCAGTGGGGTGGATTCACCCCTCCACTTT.

The rearrangement links TRBV20-1 to TRBJ2-7, with 9 bases lining up with TRBD2. CDR1 and CDR2 from the germline V gene are DFQATT and SNEGSKA (reference sequence). The CDR3 is 17 residues long. With 1 base clipped from V and 4 bases from J, the junction kept 14 bases outside the gene matches. The CDR3 nucleotides are TGCAGTGCTAGAGGGGCCGTGGGCGGGGGGGAGAATTACGAGCAGTACTTC. This gives the protein CSARGAVGGGENYEQYF.

This clonotype came up once. The CDR3 region is CASSLYRTGQETQYF. CDR3 sequence (DNA): TGTGCCAGCAGTTTATACCGGACAGGTCAAGAGACCCAGTACTTC. The chain employs TRBV28 and TRBJ2-5; TRBD1 agrees at 7 bases. Unmatched junction bases numbered 4, after V lost 1 base and J lost 2 bases. The CDR3 has 15 residues. Germline-derived CDR1 and CDR2 are MDHEN and SYDVKM.

Details on this clonotype: The junction does not match germline at one end; this may be a read error. This chain uses TRBV20-1 with TRBJ2-2; tentative D call: TRBD1 (6 bases). Germline CDR1 is DFQATT and CDR2 is SNEGSKA (reference sequence). The CDR3 runs to 16 residues. The chain's CDR3 is CSASSSGDIRTGELFF. CDR3 bases: TGCAGCGCTAGTTCCTCAGGGGACATCCGGACCGGGGAGCTGTTTTTT.

The CDR3 loop is CASRISQGGPNYGYTF. In nucleotides, the CDR3 is TGTGCCAGCAGAATCTCACAGGGCGGCCCAAACTATGGCTACACCTTC. The chain is built from TRBV27 and TRBJ1-2; weak D call: TRBD1 (6 bases). There are 16 residues in the CDR3. CDR1 and CDR2 from the germline V gene are MNHEY and SMNVEV (reference sequence). The V end was cut by 6 bases, the J end by 2 bases, with 19 bases between.

This chain joins TRBV18 and TRBJ1-6, with 7 bases that match TRBD1. Germline loops: CDR1 KGHSH, CDR2 LQKENI. The J segment lost 10 bases and the V segment lost 3 bases, leaving 9 bases of the junction unmatched. The CDR3 has 15 amino acids. CDR3 in amino acids: CASSPKGAGGSPLHF. CDR3 DNA sequence: TGTGCCAGCTCACCGAAGGGGGCAGGAGGCTCACCCCTCCACTTT.

This clonotype was seen at least ten times. The chain joins TRBV20-1 to TRBJ2-5; weak D call: TRBD2 (6 bases). Germline values: CDR1 DFQATT, CDR2 SNEGSKA (reference sequence). This CDR3 is built from 16 residues. Trimming cost V 0 bases and J 1 base, with 15 bases left between them. The CDR3 DNA follows: TGCAGTGCTAGAGATCCGTTACGGGGGTTCCAAGAGACCCAGTACTTC. It specifies CSARDPLRGFQETQYF.

This clonotype occurred a few times. The rearrangement uses TRBV5-1 and TRBJ2-3, with D perhaps being TRBD1 or TRBD2 (5 bases each). V was clipped by 6 bases and J by 4 bases, with 9 bases between them. Germline V gene lookup returns CDR1 SGHRS and CDR2 YFSETQ. The CDR3 has 12 residues. CDR3 in amino acids: CASKRGSDTQYF. The CDR3 nucleotides read TGCGCCAGCAAGAGGGGCTCAGATACGCAGTATTTT.

This clonotype was found many times. The chain recombines TRBV7-2 with TRBJ1-1; D is possibly TRBD1 (5 bases). Germline V gene lookup returns CDR1 SGHTA and CDR2 FQGNSA. V was cut by 3 bases and J by 7 bases, with 12 bases left in between. The CDR3 has 13 residues. This CDR3 reads CASSFSRRGEAFF. CDR3 nucleotide sequence: TGTGCCAGCAGCTTTTCTAGAAGGGGTGAAGCTTTCTTT.

A few counts support this clonotype. This rearrangement joins TRBV9 to TRBJ2-3; D call uncertain. V was clipped by 0 bases and J by 2 bases, with 13 bases between them. The CDR3 consists of 16 residues. CDR1 and CDR2 from the germline V gene are SGDLS and YYNGEE. This CDR3 reads CASSVGTDIITDTQYF. The CDR3 DNA is TGTGCCAGCAGCGTAGGGACGGATATAATCACAGATACGCAGTATTTT.

The V and J genes are TRBV25-1 and TRBJ1-1; TRBD1 might be the D (6 bases). Trimming left V 5 bases short and J 4 bases short, with 17 bases between. This CDR3 comprises 15 residues. Germline lookup yields CDR1 MGHDK and CDR2 SYGVNS. The CDR3 DNA sequence: TGTGCCAGCAGTCCAGCAGGGGTCGGAAGCACTGAAGCTTTCTTT. Amino acids: CASSPAGVGSTEAFF.

In its sample, this clonotype was seen a few times. The gene calls are TRBV13 and TRBJ1-5; no firm D call. The CDR3 length is 13 residues. Between the trimmed V and J ends, which lost 5 bases and 6 bases, there was a span of 11 bases. Per germline, CDR1 PRHDT and CDR2 FYEKMQ (reference sequence). CDR3 sequence reads: CASSRGVVQPQHF. CDR3 nucleotide sequence: TGTGCCAGCAGCCGCGGGGTGGTTCAGCCCCAGCATTTT.

This clonotype was counted between two and nine times. The rearrangement uses TRBV27 and TRBJ2-1; 10 nucleotides line up with TRBD1. CDR1 is MNHEY and CDR2 is SMNVEV in the germline V gene (reference sequence). J lost 16 bases, V lost 2 bases, and 5 bases had no gene match. CDR3 length: 12 amino acids. The CDR3 protein is CASSLPGTGEFF. For the CDR3, the DNA is TGTGCCAGCAGTTTACCCGGGACAGGGGAATTCTTC.

The chain joins TRBV7-9 to TRBJ2-2; TRBD2 is a possible D gene (5 bases). V was cut by 5 bases and J by 3 bases, with 19 bases left in between. The CDR3 length is 17 residues. The V gene's germline CDR1 is SEHNR and CDR2 FQNEAQ (reference sequence). This CDR3 is CASSREDTSIDTGELFF. In nucleotides, the CDR3 is TGTGCCAGCAGCCGGGAAGATACCTCTATAGACACCGGGGAGCTGTTTTTT.

The rearrangement uses TRBV5-1 and TRBJ2-7; D is tentatively TRBD1 or TRBD2 (5 bases each). The ends were cut back, 1 base at V and 3 bases at J, with 14 bases in the middle. CDR1 and CDR2 from the germline V gene are SGHRS and YFSETQ. The CDR3 totals 15 residues. The CDR3 DNA is TGCGCCAGCAGCTTGTCCGGGACGCCTCGCTACGAGCAGTACTTC. This codes for CASSLSGTPRYEQYF.

Points on this clonotype: At one boundary the junction diverges from the germline segment, which might be a read error. The chain carries TRBV20-1 and TRBJ1-4, with 9 bases matching TRBD1. Germline lookup yields CDR1 DFQATT and CDR2 SNEGSKA (reference sequence). CDR3 length: 16 residues. The CDR3 is CSASKGQGFDGEKPFF. The CDR3 nucleotides read TGCAGTGCTAGTAAGGGACAGGGATTTGACGGTGAAAAACCGTTTTTT.

The table lists this clonotype with a few counts. V is TRBV9 and J is TRBJ1-6; 7 bases map to TRBD1. J gave up 7 bases and V 4 bases, and 8 bases lay outside the gene matches. Germline loops: CDR1 SGDLS, CDR2 YYNGEE. The CDR3 runs 15 residues. CDR3 in DNA: TGTGCCAGCAGCACATCCGGGACAGCAAATTCACCCCTCCACTTT. Protein sequence: CASSTSGTANSPLHF.

The rearrangement joins TRBV20-1 to TRBJ2-3; D unclear. The CDR3 is 14 amino acids. CDR1 is DFQATT, CDR2 SNEGSKA, per germline (reference sequence). CDR3 amino acids: CSEFRVPFTDTQYF. DNA for the CDR3: TGCAGCGAGTTTAGGGTACCCTTCACAGATACGCAGTATTTT.

This clonotype has at least ten counts. The V call is TRBV4-3, the J call TRBJ2-7; a weak D match, TRBD1 (5 bases). V was clipped by 4 bases and J by 2 bases, with 15 bases between them. CDR1 LGHNA and CDR2 YSLEER come from the germline V gene. The CDR3 is 15 amino acids. CDR3 region: CASSLRQPSPYEQYF. The CDR3 DNA follows: TGCGCCAGCAGCCTCAGACAGCCCAGTCCCTACGAGCAGTACTTC.

Concerning this clonotype itself: A much larger clone lies a single base off, so this may be a read error. The V call is TRBV20-1, the J call TRBJ2-1, with 9 bases lining up with TRBD1. Germline values: CDR1 DFQATT, CDR2 SNEGSKA (reference sequence). The CDR3 has 15 amino acids. V dropped 0 bases and J dropped 4; count of bases not matched to a gene: 4. The CDR3, as DNA: TGCAGTGCTAGAGATGGGACAGGGATATACAATGAGCAGTTCTTC. Protein product: CSARDGTGIYNEQFF.

The genes are TRBV10-3 and TRBJ2-1; 9 nucleotides align to TRBD1. Germline loops: CDR1 ENHRY, CDR2 SYGVKD. This CDR3 contains 14 residues. J was trimmed by 8 bases and V by 7 bases; bases with no gene match: 9. The chain's CDR3 is CAINSGQGVDEQFF. The CDR3 DNA is TGTGCCATCAACTCGGGACAGGGTGTGGATGAGCAGTTCTTC.

V is TRBV7-9 and J is TRBJ2-1, with D perhaps matching TRBD1 (6 bases). The germline V and J ends were trimmed by 5 bases and 8 bases, with 16 bases remaining between them. The CDR3 is 14 residues long. CDR1 is SEHNR and CDR2 is FQNEAQ in the germline V gene (reference sequence). CDR3 sequence: CASSPWTVRDEQFF. The DNA of the CDR3 is TGTGCCAGCAGCCCGTGGACAGTGCGGGATGAGCAGTTCTTC.

The gene calls are TRBV24-1 and TRBJ2-1; possibly TRBD1 for D (6 bases). The germline V gene encodes CDR1 KGHDR and CDR2 SFDVKD. The CDR3 contains 17 residues. Trimming pared 4 bases from V and 2 bases from J, leaving 17 bases between. DNA for the CDR3: TGTGCCACCAGTGAGGGGACACGAAGGTCGACCTACAATGAGCAGTTCTTC. This sequence encodes CATSEGTRRSTYNEQFF.

The rearrangement joins TRBV7-7 to TRBJ2-2, with TRBD1 as a possible D gene (6 bases). With 4 bases removed from V and 4 bases from J, the gap between germline ends came to 13 bases. The V gene's germline CDR1 is SSHAT and CDR2 FNYEAQ (reference sequence). The CDR3 has 15 residues. The CDR3 bases are TGTGCCAGCAGCTCCGCCACAGGGATCACCGGGGAGCTGTTTTTT. Residues: CASSSATGITGELFF.

This chain uses TRBV6-1 with TRBJ1-5, with D unresolved. Per the germline V gene, CDR1 is MNHNS and CDR2 is SASEGT. The CDR3 is 13 residues long. Trimming took off 6 bases at V and 10 bases at J, with 16 bases between the two ends. DNA for the CDR3: TGTGCCAGCAGCGTTGACATGCGAAAACCCCAGCATTTT. Its translation is CASSVDMRKPQHF.

In its sample, this clonotype was seen many times. The V and J genes are TRBV10-3 and TRBJ2-1; D uncertain. There are 13 residues in the CDR3. Per germline, CDR1 ENHRY and CDR2 SYGVKD. Trimming removed 3 bases at V and 2 bases at J, with 5 bases between. CDR3 sequence: CAISEGPYNEQFF. Here the CDR3 DNA reads TGTGCCATCAGTGAAGGACCCTACAATGAGCAGTTCTTC.